The rows below give T cell receptor beta chains drawn from one sample of a study of somatic mutations in cytotoxic T cells in rheumatoid arthritis. Sequencing was performed with immunoSEQ multiplex PCR; in TCRdb, only in-frame clones are kept and a portion is missing. The table has 10,000 to 12,000 clones, around 89% seen once. The sequencing sample was made of CD4+ T cells sorted from blood. The receptor source for this set is a woman under 30 with rheumatoid arthritis. Each CDR3 is given with its conserved first and last residue. D genes are given only for firm matches. The size of a clone is reported for some rows only, either as once, few or many, or as a class for expanded clones.

TRBV7-2	TRBD2	.	TRBJ2-3	TGTGCCAGCGGGGCGGGAGGGCAGGCCCTCACAGATACGCAGTATTTT	CASGAGGQALTDTQYF
TRBV18	TRBD1	once	TRBJ2-3	TGTGCCAGCTCACTAACAGGGGGCACAGATACGCAGTATTTT	CASSLTGGTDTQYF
TRBV28	TRBD2	.	TRBJ2-1	TGTGCCAGCAGTCCCCCTAGCGGGAGTAATGAGCAGTTCTTC	CASSPPSGSNEQFF
TRBV29-1	TRBD2	few	TRBJ2-7	TGCAGCGTTGAAGCCCCAGCGGGGGGGCCAGGCGAGCAGTACTTC	CSVEAPAGGPGEQYF
TRBV30	.	once	TRBJ1-4	TGTGCCTGGAGTGTAATAAGGGGCGACGGCGAAAAACTGTTTTTT	CAWSVIRGDGEKLFF
TRBV19	TRBD2	once	TRBJ2-5	TGTGCCAGTAGTTCCGGGGGGGCGGGGGAAAATGCCCAGTACTTC	CASSSGGAGENAQYF
TRBV30	TRBD1	few	TRBJ1-2	TGTGCCTGGAGTGTACAGGGGAGGTATGGCTACACCTTC	CAWSVQGRYGYTF
TRBV14	TRBD1	once	TRBJ2-2	TGTGCCAGCAGGGGACAGCCGTACACCGGGGAGCTGTTTTTT	CASRGQPYTGELFF
TRBV29-1	.	.	TRBJ1-3	TGCAGCGTTGAATCGGGGGAAACTGGAAACACCATATATTTT	CSVESGETGNTIYF
TRBV7-2	.	.	TRBJ2-1	TGTGCCAGCAGCTTAGCGGGAGGACTACAAAACAATGAGCAGTTCTTC	CASSLAGGLQNNEQFF
TRBV6-6	.	.	TRBJ1-3	TGTGCCAGCAGGACTTCTGGAAACACCATATATTTT	CASRTSGNTIYF
TRBV7-2	.	.	TRBJ2-5	TGTGCCAGCAGCTCCTCAGAGCGGAAAGAGACCCAGTACTTC	CASSSSERKETQYF
TRBV4-3	.	few	TRBJ2-7	TGCGCCAGCAGCCAATCCGTAGGCCGAGGGGGACCTTACGAGCAGTACTTC	CASSQSVGRGGPYEQYF
TRBV6-6	TRBD1	.	TRBJ2-3	TGTGCCAGCAGTTACTCGGGACAGGGGTTTGCAGATACGCAGTATTTT	CASSYSGQGFADTQYF
TRBV18	.	.	TRBJ1-2	TGTGCCAGCTCAATATACGAGGGAATGGATCTCGGCTACACCTTC	CASSIYEGMDLGYTF
TRBV19	.	.	TRBJ1-1	TGTGCCACCTCCGGGTTCACGAACACTGAAGCTTTCTTT	CATSGFTNTEAFF
TRBV18	.	.	TRBJ2-3	TGTGCCAGCTCACCACCGGCAGGGACAGATACGCAGTATTTT	CASSPPAGTDTQYF
TRBV7-8	.	.	TRBJ1-1	TGTGCCAGCAGCTTAGCGGTACAGGTACACATGAACACTGAAGCTTTCTTT	CASSLAVQVHMNTEAFF
TRBV28	.	.	TRBJ2-7	TGTGCCAGCAGTTTCGTCCCGAGCTCCTACGAGCAGTACTTC	CASSFVPSSYEQYF